This TCR beta chain comes out of a study of blood T cell repertoires in COVID-19. Study-wide background: Both acute and convalescent COVID-19 samples were obtained from the United States, Italy and Spain. T cells, B-cell-depleted T cells, or PBMCs supplied cDNA or gDNA.

Germline loops: CDR1 SGHTA, CDR2 FQGNSA. Trimming stripped 2 bases from V and 8 bases from J, with 9 bases between. This CDR3 spans 12 amino acids. In the source study's methods: Amplified reference gene primers provided the basis for estimating nucleated cell counts. The data were produced by immunoSEQ multiplex PCR, yet TCRdb's version contains in-frame clones alone and is incomplete. D and trimming come from the DNA, and the V and J calls and clone size come from that table. The profile shows tens of thousands of clones, roughly 91% of them singletons. The rearrangement joins TRBV7-2 to TRBJ1-2, with D maybe TRBD1 (5 bases). The sample was peripheral blood. The TCR comes from a woman of 80 years or more with active or convalescent COVID-19. In DNA, the CDR3 is TGTGCCAGCAGCTTACCAGGGCTCGGCTACACCTTC. This translates into CASSLPGLGYTF. Based on the CDR3 plus reference TRBV7-2 and TRBJ1-2, the full variable domain is GAGVSQSPSNKVTEKGKDVELRCDPISGHTALYWYRQSLGQGLEFLIYFQGNSAPDKSGLPSDRFSAERTGGSVSTLTIQRTQQEDSAVYLCASSLPGLGYTFGSGTRLTVV.